The rows below give T cell receptor beta chains drawn from one sample of a study of blood T cell repertoires in COVID-19. Method: immunoSEQ multiplex PCR; TCRdb's copy keeps in-frame clones and lacks some. The sample carries roughly 570,000 clones, roughly 91% recorded once. The sequenced sample was peripheral blood. These receptor sequences come from a woman aged 45-65 years with COVID-19, enrolled during active disease. CDR3s include the opening cysteine and the closing phenylalanine or tryptophan. A D gene is named only where the DNA matches it firmly. Clone sizes are given selectively: once, few, many, or a class where the clone is expanded.

v_gene: TRBV6-5; abundance: .; len: 14; j_gene: TRBJ1-1; d_gene: .; CDR3nt: TGTGCCAGCAGGACGGACACTTTGAACACTGAAGCTTTCTTT; CDR3aa: CASRTDTLNTEAFF
v_gene: TRBV9; abundance: .; len: 14; j_gene: TRBJ2-1; d_gene: TRBD1; CDR3nt: TGTGCCAGCAGCCGGGACAGGGGCGCGAATGAGCAGTTCTTC; CDR3aa: CASSRDRGANEQFF
v_gene: TRBV23-1; abundance: .; len: 16; j_gene: TRBJ2-5; d_gene: TRBD1; CDR3nt: TGCGCCAGCAGTCACTTGATCCGGGACAGGGAAGAGACCCAGTACTTC; CDR3aa: CASSHLIRDREETQYF
v_gene: TRBV27; abundance: .; len: 17; j_gene: TRBJ2-3; d_gene: TRBD1; CDR3nt: TGTGCCAGCAGCCTAATTCCGGGACAGCAAGCCACAGATACGCAGTATTTT; CDR3aa: CASSLIPGQQATDTQYF
v_gene: TRBV5-3; abundance: .; len: 15; j_gene: TRBJ1-2; d_gene: .; CDR3nt: TGTGCCAAATACGGGCCCGGGACATATATCTATGGCTACACCTTC; CDR3aa: CAKYGPGTYIYGYTF
v_gene: TRBV3-1/TRBV3-2; abundance: few; len: 16; j_gene: TRBJ2-1; d_gene: .; CDR3nt: TGTGCCAGCAGCCCCTATACAGTGATCTCCTACAATGAGCAGTTCTTC; CDR3aa: CASSPYTVISYNEQFF
v_gene: TRBV30; abundance: .; len: 18; j_gene: TRBJ1-1; d_gene: .; CDR3nt: TGTGCCTGGACCAAAGGGGTGGGCCCGGGGGTTGTAGGCACTGAAGCTTTCTTT; CDR3aa: CAWTKGVGPGVVGTEAFF
v_gene: TRBV6-5; abundance: .; len: 16; j_gene: TRBJ2-7; d_gene: TRBD1; CDR3nt: TGTGCCAGCAGTTACATGGCGGGACAGGGGTTTGGCGAGCAGTACTTC; CDR3aa: CASSYMAGQGFGEQYF
v_gene: TRBV11-3; abundance: .; len: 13; j_gene: TRBJ2-7; d_gene: TRBD1; CDR3nt: TGTGCCAGCAGCCCGACAGGGGGAAGCGAGCAGTACTTC; CDR3aa: CASSPTGGSEQYF
v_gene: TRBV15; abundance: .; len: 15; j_gene: TRBJ1-5; d_gene: .; CDR3nt: TGTGCCACCAGCAGAGAGAGCGGGAGGGATCAGCCCCAGCATTTT; CDR3aa: CATSRESGRDQPQHF
v_gene: TRBV20-1; abundance: .; len: 15; j_gene: TRBJ1-4; d_gene: .; CDR3nt: TGCAGTGCTAGTCCTGGGCAGCTCGGTAATGAAAAACTGTTTTTT; CDR3aa: CSASPGQLGNEKLFF
v_gene: TRBV11-2; abundance: .; len: 14; j_gene: TRBJ2-4; d_gene: TRBD1; CDR3nt: TGTGCCAGCAGCCCCGTTACAGGGGCAGGGGCTCAGTACTTC; CDR3aa: CASSPVTGAGAQYF
v_gene: TRBV9; abundance: .; len: 17; j_gene: TRBJ2-1; d_gene: TRBD2; CDR3nt: TGTGCCAGCAGCCCCCGAGGGGCGGGGGGGCCGGGCAATGAGCAGTTCTTC; CDR3aa: CASSPRGAGGPGNEQFF
v_gene: TRBV7-9; abundance: few; len: 14; j_gene: TRBJ1-1; d_gene: TRBD1; CDR3nt: TGTGCCAGCAGCTTCAACAGGGGGTCGGCTGAAGCTTTCTTT; CDR3aa: CASSFNRGSAEAFF
v_gene: TRBV28; abundance: .; len: 13; j_gene: TRBJ2-2; d_gene: .; CDR3nt: TGTGCCTTCAGGGACACGAACACCGGGGAGCTGTTTTTT; CDR3aa: CAFRDTNTGELFF
v_gene: TRBV5-4; abundance: few; len: 15; j_gene: TRBJ1-2; d_gene: .; CDR3nt: TGTGCCAGCACCCCTAACGACTTCTCAAAAGATGGCTACACCTTC; CDR3aa: CASTPNDFSKDGYTF
v_gene: TRBV4-2; abundance: .; len: 16; j_gene: TRBJ1-1; d_gene: .; CDR3nt: TGTGCCAGCAGCCAAGAAAGGGGCTCGCTATCAACTGAAGCTTTCTTT; CDR3aa: CASSQERGSLSTEAFF
v_gene: TRBV19; abundance: many; len: 16; j_gene: TRBJ1-1; d_gene: .; CDR3nt: TGTGCCAGTAGTATCGAGAGGAGGGGTTGGGACACTGAAGCTTTCTTT; CDR3aa: CASSIERRGWDTEAFF
v_gene: TRBV30; abundance: .; len: 16; j_gene: TRBJ2-2; d_gene: TRBD2; CDR3nt: TGTGCCTGGGGGACTAGCGGGGGAGGATACACCGGGGAGCTGTTTTTT; CDR3aa: CAWGTSGGGYTGELFF
v_gene: TRBV5-1; abundance: .; len: 13; j_gene: TRBJ2-3; d_gene: .; CDR3nt: TGCGCCAGCCGACAAGATCGCACAGATACGCAGTATTTT; CDR3aa: CASRQDRTDTQYF
v_gene: TRBV5-6; abundance: .; len: 14; j_gene: TRBJ1-2; d_gene: .; CDR3nt: TGTGCCAGCAGCTTCGCGGGGGCGCGGTGGGGCTACACCTTC; CDR3aa: CASSFAGARWGYTF
v_gene: TRBV5-4; abundance: .; len: 15; j_gene: TRBJ1-1; d_gene: .; CDR3nt: TGTGCCAGCAGCCAACTACCGCTACACCGCACTGAAGCTTTCTTT; CDR3aa: CASSQLPLHRTEAFF
v_gene: TRBV6-5; abundance: .; len: 14; j_gene: TRBJ1-5; d_gene: TRBD1; CDR3nt: TGTGCCAGCAGTCCCCGGGACAGGGTCTCGGCCCAGCATTTT; CDR3aa: CASSPRDRVSAQHF
v_gene: TRBV2; abundance: .; len: 15; j_gene: TRBJ1-6; d_gene: TRBD1; CDR3nt: TGTGCCAGCAGGGACAGGGGAGGGTTAGGATCACCCCTCCACTTT; CDR3aa: CASRDRGGLGSPLHF
v_gene: TRBV7-8; abundance: .; len: 17; j_gene: TRBJ1-1; d_gene: TRBD1; CDR3nt: TGTGCCAGCAGCTTAGGACGAGACAGGGGGCGGAACACTGAAGCTTTCTTT; CDR3aa: CASSLGRDRGRNTEAFF
v_gene: TRBV5-6; abundance: once; len: 13; j_gene: TRBJ1-2; d_gene: .; CDR3nt: TGTGCCAGCAGCTTGGAGCACAGGCAACGCTACACCTTC; CDR3aa: CASSLEHRQRYTF
v_gene: TRBV7-2; abundance: once; len: 12; j_gene: TRBJ2-4; d_gene: .; CDR3nt: TGTGCCAGCAGCCCTTTCGGCGGCATTCAGTACTTC; CDR3aa: CASSPFGGIQYF
v_gene: TRBV19; abundance: .; len: 17; j_gene: TRBJ1-1; d_gene: .; CDR3nt: TGTGCCAGTAGTACGCGGGACGGCCTTCGAGTAAACACTGAAGCTTTCTTT; CDR3aa: CASSTRDGLRVNTEAFF
v_gene: TRBV27; abundance: .; len: 13; j_gene: TRBJ1-1; d_gene: .; CDR3nt: TGTGCCAGCAGTTTACGGCAGGTCACTGAAGCTTTCTTT; CDR3aa: CASSLRQVTEAFF
v_gene: TRBV5-1; abundance: .; len: 15; j_gene: TRBJ1-2; d_gene: TRBD1; CDR3nt: TGCGCCAGCAGCTTGAATATTGGACAGGGGTTCGGCTACACCTTC; CDR3aa: CASSLNIGQGFGYTF
v_gene: TRBV6-6; abundance: .; len: 13; j_gene: TRBJ1-2; d_gene: TRBD1; CDR3nt: TGTGCCAGCAGTTACTCGACAGGGAATGGCTACACCTTC; CDR3aa: CASSYSTGNGYTF
v_gene: TRBV5-1; abundance: .; len: 14; j_gene: TRBJ2-2; d_gene: .; CDR3nt: TGCGCCAGCAGCTTGGCTAGCGCGATAGGGGAGCTGTTTTTT; CDR3aa: CASSLASAIGELFF
v_gene: TRBV28; abundance: .; len: 14; j_gene: TRBJ2-7; d_gene: .; CDR3nt: TGTGCCAGCATACCGACAGGCGGACCCTACGAGCAGTACTTC; CDR3aa: CASIPTGGPYEQYF
v_gene: TRBV27; abundance: .; len: 15; j_gene: TRBJ2-5; d_gene: .; CDR3nt: TGTGCCAGCAGGACGTTTTTGGAGGGGCAAGAGACCCAGTACTTC; CDR3aa: CASRTFLEGQETQYF
v_gene: TRBV5-1; abundance: .; len: 17; j_gene: TRBJ2-5; d_gene: TRBD2; CDR3nt: TGCGCCAGCAGCTTGGAACCCAGCGGGGGGCCTCAAGAGACCCAGTACTTC; CDR3aa: CASSLEPSGGPQETQYF
v_gene: TRBV28; abundance: .; len: 13; j_gene: TRBJ1-1; d_gene: .; CDR3nt: TGTGCCCTCACAGTCCTGATGAACACTGAAGCTTTCTTT; CDR3aa: CALTVLMNTEAFF
v_gene: TRBV2; abundance: .; len: 15; j_gene: TRBJ1-1; d_gene: TRBD1; CDR3nt: TGTGCCAGCCGTCGAGAACAGGGGGCAAACACTGAAGCTTTCTTT; CDR3aa: CASRREQGANTEAFF
v_gene: TRBV9; abundance: .; len: 17; j_gene: TRBJ2-2; d_gene: .; CDR3nt: TGTGCCAGCAGCTCACGGCGGGGTTACGCGAACACCGGGGAGCTGTTTTTT; CDR3aa: CASSSRRGYANTGELFF
v_gene: TRBV18; abundance: .; len: 13; j_gene: TRBJ1-3; d_gene: .; CDR3nt: TGTGCCAGCTCATTTGGGCCCTGGGACACCATATATTTT; CDR3aa: CASSFGPWDTIYF
v_gene: TRBV14; abundance: .; len: 17; j_gene: TRBJ1-4; d_gene: .; CDR3nt: TGTGCCAGCAGCTCTTTCGCCAACAGGGTGATGGGTGAAAAACTGTTTTTT; CDR3aa: CASSSFANRVMGEKLFF
v_gene: TRBV27; abundance: .; len: 11; j_gene: TRBJ1-2; d_gene: TRBD1; CDR3nt: TGTGCCAGCACAGGGGGGCTGGGCTACACCTTC; CDR3aa: CASTGGLGYTF
v_gene: TRBV7-9; abundance: .; len: 14; j_gene: TRBJ1-1; d_gene: .; CDR3nt: TGTGCCAGCAGTTATCCGCGGGGGAACCCTGAAGCTTTCTTT; CDR3aa: CASSYPRGNPEAFF
v_gene: TRBV15; abundance: .; len: 16; j_gene: TRBJ2-6; d_gene: .; CDR3nt: TGTGCCACCAGCAGAGATCGAGGGTACGGGGCCAACGTCCTGACTTTC; CDR3aa: CATSRDRGYGANVLTF
v_gene: TRBV28; abundance: once; len: 14; j_gene: TRBJ2-1; d_gene: TRBD2; CDR3nt: TGTGCCAGCAGTTTCCGGCTAGCGGCTACTGAGCAGTTCTTC; CDR3aa: CASSFRLAATEQFF
v_gene: TRBV10-3; abundance: .; len: 12; j_gene: TRBJ1-1; d_gene: TRBD1; CDR3nt: TGTGCCACCGGACAGGGTGACACTGAAGCTTTCTTT; CDR3aa: CATGQGDTEAFF
v_gene: TRBV28; abundance: .; len: 15; j_gene: TRBJ1-2; d_gene: TRBD1; CDR3nt: TGTGCCAGCAGTTTACCCGGGACAGCGAACTATGGCTACACCTTC; CDR3aa: CASSLPGTANYGYTF
v_gene: TRBV28; abundance: .; len: 14; j_gene: TRBJ2-2; d_gene: .; CDR3nt: TGTGCCAGCAGTCCCCCCGGCAGGCCCGGGGAGCTGTTTTTT; CDR3aa: CASSPPGRPGELFF
v_gene: TRBV6-5; abundance: .; len: 14; j_gene: TRBJ1-2; d_gene: .; CDR3nt: TGTGCCAGCCGGGGAGGCAGGGCAAGAAACGGCTACACCTTC; CDR3aa: CASRGGRARNGYTF
v_gene: TRBV7-6; abundance: .; len: 16; j_gene: TRBJ1-2; d_gene: TRBD1; CDR3nt: TGTGCCAGCAGCTCGGGTCCGACAGGGGGCGGCTATGGCTACACCTTC; CDR3aa: CASSSGPTGGGYGYTF
v_gene: TRBV27; abundance: .; len: 15; j_gene: TRBJ2-5; d_gene: .; CDR3nt: TGTGCCAGCAGCCGAACTTGGGCGACCCAAGAGACCCAGTACTTC; CDR3aa: CASSRTWATQETQYF
v_gene: TRBV19; abundance: once; len: 14; j_gene: TRBJ1-1; d_gene: .; CDR3nt: TGTGCCAGCGGGGACCGGGGGACCCCCACGAAGGCTTTCTTT; CDR3aa: CASGDRGTPTKAFF
v_gene: TRBV29-1; abundance: .; len: 13; j_gene: TRBJ1-2; d_gene: .; CDR3nt: TGCAGCGGGGGGAACAGGGAGAACTATGGCTACACCTTC; CDR3aa: CSGGNRENYGYTF
v_gene: TRBV30; abundance: .; len: 14; j_gene: TRBJ1-1; d_gene: TRBD1; CDR3nt: TGTGCCTGGAGTGTAGGCAGGGGGAGCACTGAAGCTTTCTTT; CDR3aa: CAWSVGRGSTEAFF